The rows below give T cell receptor beta chains drawn from one sample of a study of T cell responses to AZD1222 COVID-19 vaccine. Clones were sequenced by immunoSEQ multiplex PCR, and TCRdb holds only the in-frame ones, with some missing. In the table there are 85,000 to 100,000 clones, about 88% of which are singletons. Source: peripheral blood, taken on day 0 of AZD1222 vaccination. The origin of the receptors is an adult in good health. The CDR3 runs from the conserved cysteine through the conserved F or W. D genes are given only for firm matches. The size field is filled for only some rows; it gives once, few, many or a size class.

cdr3_aa cdr3_nt clone_size v_call cdr3_length j_call d_call
CASTRDRGLDGYTF TGTGCCAGCACCCGGGACAGGGGGTTAGATGGCTACACCTTC . TRBV5-6 14 TRBJ1-2 TRBD1
CASSPRGDSNQPQHF TGTGCCAGCTCACCACGTGGCGACAGCAATCAGCCCCAGCATTTT . TRBV18 15 TRBJ1-5 .
CASSPGPGNSPLHF TGTGCCAGCAGCCCCGGTCCAGGGAATTCACCCCTCCACTTT . TRBV7-2 14 TRBJ1-6 .
CSALQGYEQYF TGCAGTGCTTTACAGGGCTACGAGCAGTACTTC . TRBV20-1 11 TRBJ2-7 .
CASSYGTSGGRETQYF TGTGCCAGCAGTTACGGGACTAGCGGGGGGAGAGAGACCCAGTACTTC . TRBV6-5 16 TRBJ2-5 TRBD2
CASSPRAGGDSYNSPLHF TGTGCCAGCAGCCCTCGTGCAGGGGGGGATTCCTATAATTCACCCCTCCACTTT . TRBV9 18 TRBJ1-6 TRBD1
CARVLPLHF TGTGCCAGAGTCCTTCCCCTCCACTTT . TRBV3-1/TRBV3-2 9 TRBJ1-6 .
CASSQEGGWPLHF TGCGCCAGCTCCCAGGAAGGGGGGTGGCCCCTCCACTTT . TRBV4-3 13 TRBJ1-6 .
CAWSVRMAGGPDEQFF TGTGCCTGGAGTGTACGAATGGCGGGGGGGCCGGATGAGCAGTTCTTC . TRBV30 16 TRBJ2-1 TRBD2
CASRLTIVGELFF TGTGCCAGCAGACTCACAATTGTCGGGGAGCTGTTTTTT . TRBV28 13 TRBJ2-2 .
CASRWRTDTGELFF TGTGCCAGCAGATGGAGGACAGACACCGGGGAGCTGTTTTTT . TRBV7-8 14 TRBJ2-2 .
CASSSGQENSPLHF TGTGCCAGCAGCTCGGGACAGGAGAATTCACCCCTCCACTTT many TRBV13 14 TRBJ1-6 TRBD1
CASRVGLTKNIQYF TGTGCCAGCAGGGTGGGGTTAACCAAAAACATTCAGTACTTC . TRBV6-5 14 TRBJ2-4 .
CASSSDNEQFF TGCGCCAGCAGCTCCGACAATGAGCAGTTCTTC . TRBV4-1 11 TRBJ2-1 .
CASRYGTGDQPQHF TGTGCCAGCAGGTACGGGACAGGGGATCAGCCCCAGCATTTT . TRBV2 14 TRBJ1-5 TRBD1
CASSPRDSLPIRGEKLFF TGTGCCAGCAGCCCCCGGGACAGCCTTCCCATTCGGGGTGAAAAACTGTTTTTT . TRBV9 18 TRBJ1-4 TRBD1
CASSYEGGGFGELFF TGTGCCAGCAGTTATGAAGGGGGGGGCTTCGGGGAGCTGTTTTTT . TRBV6-6 15 TRBJ2-2 .
CASSPQRGNEAFF TGTGCCAGCAGCCCACAGCGAGGGAATGAAGCTTTCTTT . TRBV7-9 13 TRBJ1-1 .
CASRWAGEQYF TGTGCCAGCCGTTGGGCAGGCGAGCAGTACTTC . TRBV6-6 11 TRBJ2-7 .
CASSLGPNYGYTF TGTGCCAGCAGCTTGGGTCCCAACTATGGCTACACCTTC once TRBV5-4 13 TRBJ1-2 .
CASSSLTSGITDTQYF TGTGCCAGCAGCTCCTTGACTAGCGGAATCACAGATACGCAGTATTTT . TRBV7-2 16 TRBJ2-3 TRBD2
CASSLESREQFF TGTGCCAGCAGCTTAGAATCCCGGGAGCAGTTCTTC . TRBV11-2 12 TRBJ2-1 .
CASSLGTANEQFF TGTGCCAGCAGCCTAGGGACCGCCAATGAGCAGTTCTTC . TRBV7-2 13 TRBJ2-1 .
CASSTGTQSEKLFF TGTGCCAGCAGTACAGGGACTCAAAGTGAAAAACTGTTTTTT . TRBV6-5 14 TRBJ1-4 .
CASSLDSGIAEAFF TGTGCCAGCAGTTTGGACAGCGGCATAGCTGAAGCTTTCTTT once TRBV28 14 TRBJ1-1 .
CASSPGTSPASGANVLTF TGTGCCAGCAGCCCCGGGACTTCCCCTGCATCTGGGGCCAACGTCCTGACTTTC once TRBV5-6 18 TRBJ2-6 .
CASSPFRDVNEKLFF TGTGCCAGCTCACCGTTTAGGGACGTGAATGAAAAACTGTTTTTT once TRBV18 15 TRBJ1-4 .
CASSRGYEQYF TGTGCCAGCTCACGCGGCTACGAGCAGTACTTC . TRBV18 11 TRBJ2-7 .
CASSLGDLRSEKLFF TGTGCCAGCAGCTTAGGGGACCTACGTAGCGAAAAACTGTTTTTT . TRBV7-8 15 TRBJ1-4 .
CASSQGGSTNEKLFF TGCGCCAGCAGCCAAGGGGGTTCAACTAATGAAAAACTGTTTTTT . TRBV4-1 15 TRBJ1-4 .
CASSAGQGAGSPLHF TGTGCCAGCAGTGCGGGACAGGGGGCAGGATCACCCCTCCACTTT few TRBV27 15 TRBJ1-6 TRBD1
CASSRGGGEQYF TGTGCCAGCAGCCGCGGCGGGGGCGAGCAGTACTTC . TRBV3-1/TRBV3-2 12 TRBJ2-7 TRBD2
CASSQTLEGQRAFF TGTGCCAGCAGCCAGACGTTGGAAGGGCAGAGGGCTTTCTTT . TRBV3-1/TRBV3-2 14 TRBJ1-1 .
CASRIGGGYRYEQYF TGTGCCAGCAGAATAGGGGGAGGATACCGCTACGAGCAGTACTTC . TRBV7-2 15 TRBJ2-7 .
CSVVGTGIFGGYTF TGCAGCGTTGTTGGGACAGGGATTTTTGGGGGCTACACCTTC . TRBV29-1 14 TRBJ1-2 TRBD1
CASSIRETQYF TGTGCCAGCAGTATCCGAGAGACCCAGTACTTC . TRBV28 11 TRBJ2-5 .
CASSLPTSGDTDTQYF TGCGCCAGCAGCCTCCCCACTAGCGGTGACACAGATACGCAGTATTTT . TRBV5-1 16 TRBJ2-3 TRBD2
CASSSRRQGGRVEAFF TGTGCCAGCAGTTCCCGCCGACAGGGGGGACGAGTTGAAGCTTTCTTT . TRBV28 16 TRBJ1-1 TRBD1
CASRLPGTGAEAFF TGTGCCAGCAGGTTACCCGGGACCGGTGCTGAAGCTTTCTTT . TRBV28 14 TRBJ1-1 .
CASSYSDGVRRTEAFF TGTGCCAGCAGTTACTCGGACGGGGTCAGGAGAACTGAAGCTTTCTTT . TRBV6-5 16 TRBJ1-1 .